This TCR beta chain appears in the sequencing data of a study of somatic mutations in cytotoxic T cells in rheumatoid arthritis. Whole-study findings and limits: Some patients, about an eighth of the roughly 65, had a largest CD8+ clone that exceeded 20% of CD8+ cells. CD8+ clonality increased with age in rheumatoid arthritis patients but not in healthy controls.

The CDR3 extends over 16 amino acids. Looked up from germline, CDR1 is SNHLY and CDR2 is FYNNEI. Trimming took off 1 base at V and 2 bases at J, with 9 bases between the two ends. The repertoire was sequenced with immunoSEQ multiplex PCR; TCRdb's copy has only in-frame clones and lacks some. Of roughly 20,000 clones listed, 65% to 70% are singletons. This clone has more than one count but fewer than ten. Antigen unknown. The chain combines TRBV2 with TRBJ1-6; no reliable D call. The sequencing sample was made of CD8+ T cells sorted from blood. The sequence was obtained from an adult with rheumatoid arthritis. CDR3 nucleotides: TGTGCCAGCAGTGAAGAGCAGGAACCCTATAATTCACCCCTCCACTTT. Amino acids: CASSEEQEPYNSPLHF.